This passage covers 29 T cell receptor beta chains from one sample sequenced in a study of cytomegalovirus exposure and HLA in healthy donors (dated by TCRdb to the late 2010s). Receptor libraries were prepared by the immunoSEQ multiplex PCR assay. The multiplex PCR relied on a mix of 60 forward primers for TCR Vbeta segments and 13 reverse primers for TCR Jbeta segments. The table was pulled from immuneACCESS by TCRdb, which kept in-frame rearrangements only. Such tables lose some clones; where checked, under half of the loss comes from unresolved V genes, and the rest has no known cause. Recorded for this sample are some 140,000 clones; about four fifths of them occurred a single time. The ten largest clones represent approximately 1.1% of the sample. Sequencing was performed on PBMCs. The receptor set was obtained from a male donor in good health and CMV-seronegative.

This chain uses TRBV30 with TRBJ1-5; no firm D call. CDR3 length equals 13 residues. The V end was cut by 2 bases, the J end by 4 bases, with 9 bases between. Looked up from germline, CDR1 is GTSNPN and CDR2 is SVGIG (reference sequence). The CDR3 sequence: CAWSIEANQPQHF. Here the CDR3 DNA reads TGTGCCTGGAGTATAGAGGCTAATCAGCCCCAGCATTTT.

V gene TRBV6-5 combines with J gene TRBJ1-5; TRBD1 aligns across 9 bases. V was pared by 0 bases and J by 7 bases, with 7 bases of the junction left unmatched. CDR1 is MNHEY, CDR2 SVGAGI, per germline. There are 16 residues in the CDR3. The CDR3 bases are TGTGCCAGCAGTTACTCCTTCGTCACAGGGGGCCAGCCCCAGCATTTT. Translated, it gives CASSYSFVTGGQPQHF.

The sample holds a few counts of this clone. CDR3 nucleotide sequence: TGTGCCAGCAGTCTGATGACAGGCATGAACACTGAAGCTTTCTTT. Translated: CASSLMTGMNTEAFF. The chain links TRBV6-5 to TRBJ1-1, with D perhaps matching TRBD1 (6 bases). V shed 5 bases and J shed 0 bases, with 13 bases lying between them. The CDR3 has 15 residues. From germline, CDR1 is MNHEY and CDR2 SVGAGI.

This clone appeared a few times. Here the CDR3 reads CASSREEGPMMNTEAFF. DNA for the CDR3: TGTGCCAGCAGCCGTGAGGAGGGGCCGATGATGAACACTGAAGCTTTCTTT. The genes are TRBV5-6 and TRBJ1-1; tentatively, D is TRBD1 (5 bases). V lost 4 bases, J lost 0 bases, and 19 bases lay in between. This CDR3 has 17 amino acids. CDR1 is SGHDT and CDR2 is YYEEEE in the germline V gene.

V is TRBV10-3 and J is TRBJ2-3; 12 bases map to TRBD2. J lost 4 bases, V lost 7 bases, and 12 bases had no gene match. CDR3 length: 17 amino acids. Looked up from germline, CDR1 is ENHRY and CDR2 is SYGVKD. The CDR3 sequence is CAITNQLLAGGADTQYF. The DNA of the CDR3 is TGTGCCATCACCAACCAACTCCTAGCGGGGGGGGCAGATACGCAGTATTTT.

This clone has just a few counts. This chain uses TRBV6-1 with TRBJ2-6; D unclear. With 1 base removed from V and 0 bases from J, the gap between germline ends came to 4 bases. CDR1 MNHNS and CDR2 SASEGT come from the germline V gene. This CDR3 is built from 15 residues. The CDR3 nucleotides read TGTGCCAGCAGTGAAGAACACTCTGGGGCCAACGTCCTGACTTTC. The encoded protein is CASSEEHSGANVLTF.

With respect to this clone: Other DNA sequences in this specimen translate into the identical CDR3. J is TRBJ1-5 and V is TRBV5-6, with 7 positions matching TRBD1. In germline, CDR1 is SGHDT, CDR2 YYEEEE. This CDR3 is 16 amino acids long. Losses at the gene ends were 0 bases for V and 2 bases for J; bases not matched to a gene: 5. CDR3 protein: CASSLGAGGGNQPQHF. DNA for the CDR3: TGTGCCAGCAGCTTGGGGGCAGGGGGTGGCAATCAGCCCCAGCATTTT.

The chain recombines TRBV28 with TRBJ2-7; TRBD1 is a possible D gene (7 bases). CDR3 length: 15 amino acids. Trimming took off 0 bases at V and 3 bases at J, with 12 bases between the two ends. Germline V gives CDR1 MDHEN, CDR2 SYDVKM. The CDR3, as DNA: TGTGCCAGCAGTTTATGGGAGGGGGCACGCTACGAGCAGTACTTC. Translation gives CASSLWEGARYEQYF.

This sequence joins TRBV6-1 and TRBJ2-7; 10 bases match TRBD2. The junction had 12 bases not matched to a gene; V was cut back by 6 bases and J by 1 base. The CDR3 totals 17 residues. Germline CDR1 reads MNHNS; CDR2 reads SASEGT. CDR3 loop: CASREHLAGERSYEQYF. The CDR3 nucleotides are TGTGCCAGCAGGGAACATCTAGCGGGGGAAAGGTCCTACGAGCAGTACTTC.

The chain has TRBV7-2 and TRBJ2-7; tentative D call: TRBD1 (6 bases). Germline CDR1 SGHTA, CDR2 FQGNSA. Trimming left V 2 bases short and J 1 base short, with 9 bases between. CDR3 length: 14 residues. The CDR3 protein is CASSLLTGSYEQYF. As DNA, the CDR3 is TGTGCCAGCAGCTTATTAACAGGGTCCTACGAGCAGTACTTC.

This clone was detected only once. The J gene is TRBJ2-2, the V gene TRBV15, with 8 bases that match TRBD1. The CDR3 covers 15 residues. The germline CDR1 and CDR2 sequences are LNHNV and YYDKDF (reference sequence). V shed 3 bases and J 4 bases; nucleotides not matched to a gene: 4. CDR3 in amino acids: CATSSYRGSTGELFF. DNA of the CDR3: TGTGCCACCAGCAGCTACAGGGGGAGCACCGGGGAGCTGTTTTTT.

This rearrangement joins TRBV7-9 to TRBJ1-4, with 7 bases fitting TRBD1. The V gene end was trimmed by 1 base and the J gene end by 7 bases; junction bases not matched to a gene: 3. The CDR3 extends over 14 amino acids. Germline CDR1 is SEHNR and CDR2 is FQNEAQ (reference sequence). CDR3 amino acids: CASSLVGGGEKLFF. The DNA of the CDR3 is TGTGCCAGCAGCTTAGTAGGGGGCGGTGAAAAACTGTTTTTT.

CDR3 amino acids: CASSEGAGGRETQYF. Written as DNA, the CDR3 is TGTGCCAGCAGTGAAGGGGCGGGGGGGCGAGAGACCCAGTACTTC. The V and J genes are TRBV6-1 and TRBJ2-5, with 9 bases fitting TRBD2. V shed 1 base, J shed 4 bases, and the junction held 4 bases outside the gene matches. This CDR3 contains 15 residues. Germline CDR1 reads MNHNS; CDR2 reads SASEGT.

This rearrangement joins TRBV5-4 to TRBJ2-5; TRBD2 aligns across 7 bases. The CDR3 has 16 residues. J lost 4 bases, V lost 2 bases, and 11 bases had no gene match. CDR1 and CDR2 from the germline V gene are SGHNT and YYREEE (reference sequence). The CDR3 DNA follows: TGTGCCAGCAGCTTAGGTTCGCCGGGGGGTGGAGAGACCCAGTACTTC. Translated, it gives CASSLGSPGGGETQYF.

This rearrangement joins TRBV11-3 to TRBJ2-4; maybe TRBD1 (5 bases). Per germline, CDR1 SGHNT and CDR2 YENEEA. CDR3 size: 13 residues. The V end lost 2 bases, the J end lost 6 bases, and 8 bases lay between the germline ends. CDR3 in amino acids: CASSLNQGNIQYF. The CDR3 nucleotides read TGTGCCAGCAGCTTAAATCAGGGAAACATTCAGTACTTC.

The rearrangement uses TRBV10-3 and TRBJ2-1; TRBD2 matches at 8 bases. The germline gives CDR1 ENHRY, CDR2 SYGVKD. Trimming cost V 7 bases and J 15 bases; bases outside gene matches: 20. This CDR3 region has 15 residues. The CDR3 is CAINNEPLPGLVPFF. In DNA, the CDR3 is TGTGCCATCAATAACGAGCCGCTCCCGGGACTAGTACCGTTCTTC.

This chain connects TRBV7-8 to TRBJ1-4; TRBD1 aligns across 10 bases. The J segment lost 7 bases and the V segment lost 4 bases, leaving 3 bases of the junction unmatched. This CDR3 is built from 14 residues. The germline CDR1 and CDR2 sequences are SGHVS and FQNEAQ. CDR3 residues: CASSSGTGVEKLFF. DNA of the CDR3: TGTGCCAGCAGCTCCGGGACAGGGGTTGAAAAACTGTTTTTT. The full variable domain, rest sourced from reference TRBV7-8 and TRBJ1-4, is GAGVSQSPRYKVAKRGQDVALRCDPISGHVSLFWYQQALGQGPEFLTYFQNEAQLDKSGLPSDRFFAERPEGSVSTLKIQRTQQEDSAVYLCASSSGTGVEKLFFGSGTQLSVL.

V usage is TRBV7-3 and J usage is TRBJ1-6; a possible D gene is TRBD1 (5 bases). V was pared by 2 bases and J by 8 bases, with 13 bases between. This CDR3 contains 15 residues. Germline V CDR1 and CDR2: SGHTA, FQGTGA. The DNA for the CDR3 is TGTGCCAGCAGCTTACGAGGTCCGGGGGATTCACCCCTCCACTTT. Amino acid sequence: CASSLRGPGDSPLHF.

This clone was counted only a few times. The V and J genes are TRBV7-9 and TRBJ2-7; D gene uncertain. CDR1 is SEHNR, CDR2 FQNEAQ, per germline (reference sequence). The V end was cut by 1 base, the J end by 7 bases, with 8 bases between. The CDR3 spans 12 residues. This CDR3 is CASSLDQREQYF. Here the CDR3 DNA reads TGTGCCAGCAGCTTAGACCAACGGGAGCAGTACTTC.

This sequence joins TRBV2 and TRBJ2-5, with 9 bases fitting TRBD2. The CDR3 is 15 amino acids. With 1 base clipped from V and 5 bases from J, the junction kept 5 bases outside the gene matches. The germline gives CDR1 SNHLY, CDR2 FYNNEI. CDR3 in amino acids: CASSEGAGGPETQYF. In DNA form, the CDR3 reads TGTGCCAGCAGTGAAGGGGCGGGGGGGCCGGAGACCCAGTACTTC. The full variable domain, rest sourced from reference TRBV2 and TRBJ2-5, is EPEVTQTPSHQVTQMGQEVILRCVPISNHLYFYWYRQILGQKVEFLVSFYNNEISEKSEIFDDQFSVERPDGSNFTLKIRSTKLEDSAMYFCASSEGAGGPETQYFGPGTRLLVL.

V usage is TRBV19 and J usage is TRBJ1-1, with D possibly being TRBD1 (6 bases). The germline V gene encodes CDR1 LNHDA and CDR2 SQIVND (reference sequence). Trimming stripped 5 bases from V and 2 bases from J, with 12 bases between. The CDR3 extends over 14 amino acids. The CDR3 DNA is TGTGCCAGTAGTCACGGGACACCTAACACTGAAGCTTTCTTT. Residues: CASSHGTPNTEAFF.

The CDR3 bases are TGTGCCAGCTCATCCCGAGCGGGGGGGCCGTACAATGAGCAGTTCTTC. It encodes CASSSRAGGPYNEQFF. The J gene is TRBJ2-1, the V gene TRBV18, with 10 nucleotides matching TRBD2. Germline trimming cut 5 bases from V and 4 bases from J; bases unmatched to any gene: 8. Germline V gene lookup returns CDR1 KGHSH and CDR2 LQKENI. The CDR3 is 16 amino acids.

The chain has TRBV6-1 and TRBJ1-5; tentatively, D is TRBD1 (5 bases). The CDR3 totals 15 residues. Germline-derived CDR1 and CDR2 are MNHNS and SASEGT. Trimming removed 2 bases at V and 3 bases at J, with 11 bases between. As DNA, the CDR3 is TGTGCCAGCAGTGAAAGTAGGGGTCCCAATCAGCCCCAGCATTTT. Amino acids: CASSESRGPNQPQHF.

The chain carries TRBV5-1 and TRBJ2-3; 7 positions match TRBD2. The CDR3 spans 14 residues. Per germline, CDR1 SGHRS and CDR2 YFSETQ. Trimming removed 0 bases from V and 6 bases from J; junction bases left unmatched: 4. CDR3 in DNA: TGCGCCAGCAGCTTGGTCGGGGAGGGGGATACGCAGTATTTT. The encoded protein is CASSLVGEGDTQYF.

The chain uses TRBV7-9 and TRBJ1-1; 7 nucleotides align to TRBD1. Unmatched junction bases numbered 7, after V lost 5 bases and J lost 1 base. The length of the CDR3 is 15 residues. Germline values: CDR1 SEHNR, CDR2 FQNEAQ (reference sequence). The CDR3 loop reads CASSPPGQQNTEAFF. The CDR3 bases are TGTGCCAGCAGCCCTCCGGGACAGCAGAACACTGAAGCTTTCTTT.

V usage is TRBV2 and J usage is TRBJ2-1; D is unclear. CDR1 is SNHLY, CDR2 FYNNEI, per germline. The CDR3 sequence is 13 residues long. Trimming left V 3 bases short and J 4 bases short, with 7 bases between. CDR3 in DNA: TGTGCCAGCAGTGATACCGAGTACAATGAGCAGTTCTTC. Protein: CASSDTEYNEQFF.

The sample holds a few counts of this clone. V usage is TRBV19 and J usage is TRBJ1-5; TRBD1 matches 7 bases. The V gene end was trimmed by 5 bases and the J gene end by 1 base; junction bases not matched to a gene: 5. The germline V gene encodes CDR1 LNHDA and CDR2 SQIVND (reference sequence). This CDR3 is 15 amino acids long. The CDR3 DNA sequence: TGTGCCAGTAGTTACGACAGGGTCAGCAATCAGCCCCAGCATTTT. As protein: CASSYDRVSNQPQHF.

The J gene is TRBJ2-7, the V gene TRBV6-1; possibly TRBD2 for D (6 bases). V gave up 3 bases and J gave up 9 bases, with 15 bases separating them. The CDR3 has 13 residues. The germline V gene has CDR1 MNHNS and CDR2 SASEGT. The CDR3 sequence: CASSESTGTGQYF. CDR3 DNA: TGTGCCAGCAGTGAGTCGACGGGGACTGGGCAGTACTTC.

This clone has a handful of counts. The V call is TRBV6-6, the J call TRBJ2-2; D remains unclear. CDR1 is MNHNY and CDR2 is SVGAGI in the germline V gene (reference sequence). The CDR3 has 13 amino acids. V lost 8 bases and J 1 base, leaving 8 bases between the germline ends. The CDR3 is CASQEGNTGELFF. The DNA of the CDR3 is TGTGCCAGCCAGGAAGGGAACACCGGGGAGCTGTTTTTT.